Presented here are 17 T cell receptor beta chains from one specimen sequenced in a study of cytomegalovirus exposure and HLA in healthy donors. PCR used 60 Vbeta primers and 13 Jbeta primers. Assay: immunoSEQ multiplex PCR; the TCRdb copy retains only in-frame clones and omits some. This sample carries about 170,000 clones, around 62% of them seen once, and the ten largest clones take around 3%. Sequencing was carried out using PBMCs. The origin of the receptors is a middle-aged man in good health and CMV-seronegative.

The chain uses TRBV5-1 and TRBJ1-2; 7 bases agree with TRBD1. Per germline, CDR1 SGHRS and CDR2 YFSETQ. The CDR3 runs 14 residues. The trim removed 3 bases at V and 3 bases at J, leaving 5 bases unmatched. The CDR3 loop is CASSSEGQYYGYTF. CDR3 coding DNA: TGCGCCAGCAGCTCAGAGGGACAGTACTATGGCTACACCTTC.

V gene TRBV11-2 combines with J gene TRBJ1-3; unclear D gene. This CDR3 contains 16 residues. V was cut by 2 bases and J by 3 bases, with 14 bases left in between. Germline assignment: CDR1 SGHAT and CDR2 FQNNGV. As DNA, the CDR3 is TGTGCCAGCAGCTTAATTTTGGGCTTCGGTGGAAACACCATATATTTT. This encodes CASSLILGFGGNTIYF.

This chain joins TRBV7-2 and TRBJ2-2, with TRBD2 identical over 13 bases. The CDR3 contains 17 residues. The germline V gene encodes CDR1 SGHTA and CDR2 FQGNSA. V shed 5 bases and J 6 bases; nucleotides not matched to a gene: 9. CDR3 nucleotide sequence: TGTGCCAGCAGCCTTGGGTTGACTAGCGGGAGGTCCGGGGAGCTGTTTTTT. Translated: CASSLGLTSGRSGELFF.

This chain connects TRBV28 to TRBJ2-7, with 7 bases fitting TRBD1. Germline CDR1 is MDHEN and CDR2 is SYDVKM. The CDR3 has 15 amino acids. V shed 5 bases, J shed 0 bases, and the junction held 7 bases outside the gene matches. CDR3 amino acids: CASSLTGTASYEQYF. DNA for the CDR3: TGTGCCAGCAGTCTCACCGGGACAGCCTCCTACGAGCAGTACTTC.

This chain connects TRBV30 to TRBJ1-4; unclear D gene. Per germline, CDR1 GTSNPN and CDR2 SVGIG (reference sequence). This CDR3 is built from 16 residues. Trimming removed 3 bases from V and 1 base from J, with 15 bases in between. The CDR3 protein is CAWSSGKLRTNEKLFF. The DNA for the CDR3 is TGTGCCTGGAGCTCCGGGAAACTAAGAACTAATGAAAAACTGTTTTTT.

The V gene is TRBV28, the J gene TRBJ1-5, with 10 bases that match TRBD1. Germline loops: CDR1 MDHEN, CDR2 SYDVKM. The J segment lost 6 bases and the V segment lost 6 bases, leaving 5 bases of the junction unmatched. This CDR3 has 14 amino acids. CDR3 bases: TGTGCCAGCAGGTGGACAGGGGGAGGTCAGCCCCAGCATTTT. Residues: CASRWTGGGQPQHF.

In this sample, this clone turned up a few times. This chain links TRBV27 with TRBJ2-7; TRBD1 matches at 9 bases. J lost 4 bases, V lost 6 bases, and 13 bases had no gene match. The CDR3 runs to 16 residues. Germline loops: CDR1 MNHEY, CDR2 SMNVEV (reference sequence). The CDR3, as DNA: TGTGCCAGCAGCCCATCGTACGGGGACAGGGTGTACGAGCAGTACTTC. This codes for CASSPSYGDRVYEQYF.

With regard to this clone: The sample carries other DNA sequences with the same CDR3. For the CDR3, the DNA is TGTGCCAGCAGCATCAGACAGACCGATAATTCACCCCTCCACTTT. Translated: CASSIRQTDNSPLHF. The rearrangement uses TRBV11-2 and TRBJ1-6, with D perhaps TRBD1 (5 bases). With 5 bases removed from V and 5 bases from J, the gap between germline ends came to 13 bases. The germline V gene has CDR1 SGHAT and CDR2 FQNNGV. The CDR3 sequence is 15 residues long.

The chain joins TRBV29-1 to TRBJ2-2, with 9 nucleotides matching TRBD1. Germline V gene lookup returns CDR1 SQVTM and CDR2 ANQGSEA. Losses at the gene ends were 5 bases for V and 6 bases for J; bases not matched to a gene: 13. The CDR3 has 16 amino acids. The CDR3 DNA sequence: TGCAGCGTTTTTACACCCGGGACAGGGAGAGCCGGGGAGCTGTTTTTT. Translating it yields CSVFTPGTGRAGELFF.

The chain joins TRBV5-4 to TRBJ2-7, with TRBD1 as a possible D gene (5 bases). Germline loops: CDR1 SGHNT, CDR2 YYREEE (reference sequence). This CDR3 is 14 amino acids long. With 4 bases removed from V and 3 bases from J, the gap between germline ends came to 14 bases. CDR3 residues: CASSHNQGLYEQYF. The CDR3 DNA is TGTGCCAGCAGCCACAATCAGGGTCTCTACGAGCAGTACTTC.

The sample holds a few counts of this clone. This chain links TRBV29-1 with TRBJ2-2; the match to TRBD2 covers 14 bases. This CDR3 region has 15 residues. V lost 3 bases to trimming and J lost 6 bases; unmatched junction nucleotides: 3. In germline, CDR1 is SQVTM, CDR2 ANQGSEA. For the CDR3, the DNA is TGCAGCGTTGAGCGACTAGCGGGAGGGGCCGGGGAGCTGTTTTTT. Translation: CSVERLAGGAGELFF.

CDR3 amino acids: CASSSLLLAGGGDTQYF. The CDR3 nucleotides read TGTGCCAGCAGCTCACTATTACTAGCGGGGGGGGGAGATACGCAGTATTTT. J is TRBJ2-3 and V is TRBV5-4; 13 bases fit TRBD2. Trimming at V came to 3 bases and at J to 5 bases, leaving 9 bases not matched to a gene. Germline assignment: CDR1 SGHNT and CDR2 YYREEE (reference sequence). The CDR3 is made up of 17 amino acids.

This chain uses TRBV14 with TRBJ2-7; no clear D. CDR1 SGHDN and CDR2 FVKESK come from the germline V gene. CDR3 size: 11 residues. V lost 5 bases, J lost 5 bases, and 7 bases lay in between. This chain's CDR3 is CASSYTDEQYF. The CDR3 coding sequence is TGTGCCAGCAGCTATACGGACGAGCAGTACTTC.

The V and J genes are TRBV28 and TRBJ1-1; 9 positions match TRBD1. The germline gives CDR1 MDHEN, CDR2 SYDVKM. The CDR3 has 13 residues. V lost 7 bases, J lost 11 bases, and 11 bases stayed unmatched. CDR3 bases: TGTGCCAGCAACACACAGGGGGCTCAAGGCGCTTTCTTT. As protein: CASNTQGAQGAFF.

CDR3 residues: CASSPGANYGYTF. In nucleotides, the CDR3 is TGTGCCAGCAGTCCGGGAGCTAACTATGGCTACACCTTC. The rearrangement links TRBV6-1 to TRBJ1-2; D gene uncertain. Per germline, CDR1 MNHNS and CDR2 SASEGT. The CDR3 runs to 13 residues. Trimming left V 5 bases short and J 0 bases short, with 7 bases between.

This sequence joins TRBV7-9 and TRBJ2-5, with D tentatively TRBD2 (5 bases). In germline, CDR1 is SEHNR, CDR2 FQNEAQ (reference sequence). The V gene lost 5 bases and the J gene lost 1 base, with 14 bases spanning the gap. The CDR3 contains 15 residues. CDR3 sequence (DNA): TGTGCCAGCAGCGCGCCCAAGCGGTTCCAAGAGACCCAGTACTTC. The encoded protein is CASSAPKRFQETQYF.

The chain recombines TRBV10-3 with TRBJ2-7; 7 positions match TRBD2. The CDR3 consists of 14 residues. With V trimmed by 6 bases and J by 4 bases, 9 bases remained unmatched. Germline CDR1 reads ENHRY; CDR2 reads SYGVKD. The CDR3 loop reads CAIRSGTLIYEQYF. In nucleotides, the CDR3 is TGTGCCATCAGGAGCGGGACCCTCATTTACGAGCAGTACTTC.